These 10 T cell receptor beta chains were all obtained from the same sample, sequenced in a study of patients and donors after allogeneic stem cell transplantation. MiXCR, applied by TCRdb to the RT-PCR reads, yields one record per CDR3 protein. This sample carries roughly 940,000 distinct CDR3 sequences, approximately 19% of them seen once, and the ten largest clones take 5% to 7.5%. The sample taken for sequencing was blood, either unsorted or a sorted T cell fraction (not recorded which). Receptors were obtained from a human donor who was either an allogeneic HSCT recipient or a stem cell or donor lymphocyte infusion donor (not recorded which). It is not recorded whose cells these are; they may come from a transplant donor.

The genes are TRBV6-2 or TRBV6-3 and TRBJ2-7; TRBD2 matches at 9 bases. This CDR3 region has 16 residues. V was pared by 3 bases and J by 1 base, with 7 bases of the junction left unmatched. Germline loops: CDR1 MNHEY, CDR2 SVGEGT. Here the CDR3 DNA reads TGTGCCAGCAGTTATTTGCGTAGCGGGAGTTCCTACGAGCAGTACTTC. This gives the protein CASSYLRSGSSYEQYF.

This chain joins TRBV27 and TRBJ2-3; TRBD2 agrees at 8 bases. CDR1 MNHEY and CDR2 SMNVEV come from the germline V gene (reference sequence). This CDR3 spans 15 amino acids. Trimming took 5 bases from V and 3 from J; bases not matched to a gene: 7. For the CDR3, the DNA is TGTGCCAGCAGTCATCCGGGGGGGGGAACAGATACGCAGTATTTT. Amino acid sequence: CASSHPGGGTDTQYF.

The chain uses TRBV7-9 and TRBJ2-1; D is unresolved. Trimming shortened V by 5 bases and J by 5 bases, and 4 bases separated the two germline ends. Per germline, CDR1 SEHNR and CDR2 FQNEAQ (reference sequence). The length of the CDR3 is 11 residues. In DNA form, the CDR3 reads TGTGCCAGCAGCACCGACAATGAGCAGTTCTTC. It codes for CASSTDNEQFF.

This clonotype was seen more than once but under ten times. This CDR3 is CASSLGTPEPHGYTF. CDR3 sequence (DNA): TGCGCCAGCAGCTTGGGGACCCCTGAACCCCACGGCTACACCTTC. The chain uses TRBV5-1 and TRBJ1-2; D ambiguous. V was cut by 0 bases and J by 8 bases, with 17 bases left in between. Per the germline V gene, CDR1 is SGHRS and CDR2 is YFSETQ. The CDR3 is 15 amino acids.

CDR3 coding DNA: TGTGCCAGCAGGTTAAAGGGACAGAGAAACACCGGGGAGCTGTTTTTT. This encodes CASRLKGQRNTGELFF. J is TRBJ2-2 and V is TRBV7-9; TRBD1 agrees at 7 bases. Germline CDR1 is SEHNR and CDR2 is FQNEAQ (reference sequence). There are 16 residues in the CDR3. Germline trimming cut 6 bases from V and 2 bases from J; bases unmatched to any gene: 9.

The chain couples TRBV18 to TRBJ1-5; 7 nucleotides line up with TRBD1. Trimming at V came to 5 bases and at J to 6 bases, leaving 10 bases not matched to a gene. CDR1 is KGHSH, CDR2 LQKENI, per germline. The CDR3 covers 15 residues. CDR3 DNA sequence: TGTGCCAGCTCATCCCAGGGGGGGGAGGGTCAGCCCCAGCATTTT. Encoded protein: CASSSQGGEGQPQHF.

In this sample, this clonotype turned up a few times. The chain combines TRBV7-9 with TRBJ2-1; D ambiguous. This CDR3 spans 14 amino acids. Germline V gene sequence: CDR1 SEHNR, CDR2 FQNEAQ (reference sequence). Trimming stripped 0 bases from V and 6 bases from J, with 9 bases between. This chain's CDR3 is CASSLAKGVNEQFF. DNA of the CDR3: TGTGCCAGCAGCTTAGCTAAGGGCGTCAATGAGCAGTTCTTC.

The chain has TRBV5-1 and TRBJ2-1; TRBD2 agrees at 8 bases. Trimming removed 4 bases from V and 3 bases from J; junction bases left unmatched: 15. Germline lookup yields CDR1 SGHRS and CDR2 YFSETQ. There are 18 residues in the CDR3. The CDR3 nucleotides read TGCGCCAGCAGCCCCCGGCCCTTTGAGCGGGGGTTCTACAATGAGCAGTTCTTC. Its translation: CASSPRPFERGFYNEQFF.

The V gene is TRBV7-6, the J gene TRBJ2-7; D is undetermined. Germline lookup yields CDR1 SGHVS and CDR2 FNYEAQ. V was clipped by 1 base and J by 2 bases, with 15 bases between them. The CDR3 has 16 residues. In DNA, the CDR3 is TGTGCCAGCAGCTTAGGAATGGGCCCCGGCCCCTACGAGCAGTACTTC. Protein product: CASSLGMGPGPYEQYF.

This clonotype was observed many times. The genes are TRBV10-3 and TRBJ1-1; TRBD1 matches 7 bases. V was clipped by 9 bases and J by 2 bases; unmatched bases: 6. The CDR3 loop spans 13 amino acids. In germline, CDR1 is ENHRY, CDR2 SYGVKD. The CDR3 here is CAIQDRPNTEAFF. CDR3 bases: TGTGCCATACAGGACAGGCCCAACACTGAAGCTTTCTTT.